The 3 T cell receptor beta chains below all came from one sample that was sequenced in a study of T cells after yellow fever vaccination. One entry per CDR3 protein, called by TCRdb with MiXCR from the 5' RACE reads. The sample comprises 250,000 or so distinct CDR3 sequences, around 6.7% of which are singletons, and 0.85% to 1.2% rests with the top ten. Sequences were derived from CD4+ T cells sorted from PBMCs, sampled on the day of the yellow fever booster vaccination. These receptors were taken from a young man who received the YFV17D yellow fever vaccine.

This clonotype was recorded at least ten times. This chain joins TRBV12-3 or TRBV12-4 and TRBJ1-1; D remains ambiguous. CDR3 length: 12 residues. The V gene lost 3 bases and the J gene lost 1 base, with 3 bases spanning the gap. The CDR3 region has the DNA TGTGCCAGCAGTTTCTCGAACACTGAAGCTTTCTTT. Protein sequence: CASSFSNTEAFF.

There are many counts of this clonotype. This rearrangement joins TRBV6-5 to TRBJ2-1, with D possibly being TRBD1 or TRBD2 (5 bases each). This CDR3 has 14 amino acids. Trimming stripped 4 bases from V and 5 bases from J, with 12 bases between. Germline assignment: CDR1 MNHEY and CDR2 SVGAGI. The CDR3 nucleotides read TGTGCCAGCAGTTTCTCGGGGCCTAACAATGAGCAGTTCTTC. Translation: CASSFSGPNNEQFF.

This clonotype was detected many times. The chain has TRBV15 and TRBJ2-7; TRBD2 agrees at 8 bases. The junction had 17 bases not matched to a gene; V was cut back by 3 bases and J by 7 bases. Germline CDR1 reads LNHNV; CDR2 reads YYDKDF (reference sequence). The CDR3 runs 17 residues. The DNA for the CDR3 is TGTGCCACCAGCAGTACCGGTACCGGGACTAGGCCTCGGGAGCAGTACTTC. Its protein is CATSSTGTGTRPREQYF.